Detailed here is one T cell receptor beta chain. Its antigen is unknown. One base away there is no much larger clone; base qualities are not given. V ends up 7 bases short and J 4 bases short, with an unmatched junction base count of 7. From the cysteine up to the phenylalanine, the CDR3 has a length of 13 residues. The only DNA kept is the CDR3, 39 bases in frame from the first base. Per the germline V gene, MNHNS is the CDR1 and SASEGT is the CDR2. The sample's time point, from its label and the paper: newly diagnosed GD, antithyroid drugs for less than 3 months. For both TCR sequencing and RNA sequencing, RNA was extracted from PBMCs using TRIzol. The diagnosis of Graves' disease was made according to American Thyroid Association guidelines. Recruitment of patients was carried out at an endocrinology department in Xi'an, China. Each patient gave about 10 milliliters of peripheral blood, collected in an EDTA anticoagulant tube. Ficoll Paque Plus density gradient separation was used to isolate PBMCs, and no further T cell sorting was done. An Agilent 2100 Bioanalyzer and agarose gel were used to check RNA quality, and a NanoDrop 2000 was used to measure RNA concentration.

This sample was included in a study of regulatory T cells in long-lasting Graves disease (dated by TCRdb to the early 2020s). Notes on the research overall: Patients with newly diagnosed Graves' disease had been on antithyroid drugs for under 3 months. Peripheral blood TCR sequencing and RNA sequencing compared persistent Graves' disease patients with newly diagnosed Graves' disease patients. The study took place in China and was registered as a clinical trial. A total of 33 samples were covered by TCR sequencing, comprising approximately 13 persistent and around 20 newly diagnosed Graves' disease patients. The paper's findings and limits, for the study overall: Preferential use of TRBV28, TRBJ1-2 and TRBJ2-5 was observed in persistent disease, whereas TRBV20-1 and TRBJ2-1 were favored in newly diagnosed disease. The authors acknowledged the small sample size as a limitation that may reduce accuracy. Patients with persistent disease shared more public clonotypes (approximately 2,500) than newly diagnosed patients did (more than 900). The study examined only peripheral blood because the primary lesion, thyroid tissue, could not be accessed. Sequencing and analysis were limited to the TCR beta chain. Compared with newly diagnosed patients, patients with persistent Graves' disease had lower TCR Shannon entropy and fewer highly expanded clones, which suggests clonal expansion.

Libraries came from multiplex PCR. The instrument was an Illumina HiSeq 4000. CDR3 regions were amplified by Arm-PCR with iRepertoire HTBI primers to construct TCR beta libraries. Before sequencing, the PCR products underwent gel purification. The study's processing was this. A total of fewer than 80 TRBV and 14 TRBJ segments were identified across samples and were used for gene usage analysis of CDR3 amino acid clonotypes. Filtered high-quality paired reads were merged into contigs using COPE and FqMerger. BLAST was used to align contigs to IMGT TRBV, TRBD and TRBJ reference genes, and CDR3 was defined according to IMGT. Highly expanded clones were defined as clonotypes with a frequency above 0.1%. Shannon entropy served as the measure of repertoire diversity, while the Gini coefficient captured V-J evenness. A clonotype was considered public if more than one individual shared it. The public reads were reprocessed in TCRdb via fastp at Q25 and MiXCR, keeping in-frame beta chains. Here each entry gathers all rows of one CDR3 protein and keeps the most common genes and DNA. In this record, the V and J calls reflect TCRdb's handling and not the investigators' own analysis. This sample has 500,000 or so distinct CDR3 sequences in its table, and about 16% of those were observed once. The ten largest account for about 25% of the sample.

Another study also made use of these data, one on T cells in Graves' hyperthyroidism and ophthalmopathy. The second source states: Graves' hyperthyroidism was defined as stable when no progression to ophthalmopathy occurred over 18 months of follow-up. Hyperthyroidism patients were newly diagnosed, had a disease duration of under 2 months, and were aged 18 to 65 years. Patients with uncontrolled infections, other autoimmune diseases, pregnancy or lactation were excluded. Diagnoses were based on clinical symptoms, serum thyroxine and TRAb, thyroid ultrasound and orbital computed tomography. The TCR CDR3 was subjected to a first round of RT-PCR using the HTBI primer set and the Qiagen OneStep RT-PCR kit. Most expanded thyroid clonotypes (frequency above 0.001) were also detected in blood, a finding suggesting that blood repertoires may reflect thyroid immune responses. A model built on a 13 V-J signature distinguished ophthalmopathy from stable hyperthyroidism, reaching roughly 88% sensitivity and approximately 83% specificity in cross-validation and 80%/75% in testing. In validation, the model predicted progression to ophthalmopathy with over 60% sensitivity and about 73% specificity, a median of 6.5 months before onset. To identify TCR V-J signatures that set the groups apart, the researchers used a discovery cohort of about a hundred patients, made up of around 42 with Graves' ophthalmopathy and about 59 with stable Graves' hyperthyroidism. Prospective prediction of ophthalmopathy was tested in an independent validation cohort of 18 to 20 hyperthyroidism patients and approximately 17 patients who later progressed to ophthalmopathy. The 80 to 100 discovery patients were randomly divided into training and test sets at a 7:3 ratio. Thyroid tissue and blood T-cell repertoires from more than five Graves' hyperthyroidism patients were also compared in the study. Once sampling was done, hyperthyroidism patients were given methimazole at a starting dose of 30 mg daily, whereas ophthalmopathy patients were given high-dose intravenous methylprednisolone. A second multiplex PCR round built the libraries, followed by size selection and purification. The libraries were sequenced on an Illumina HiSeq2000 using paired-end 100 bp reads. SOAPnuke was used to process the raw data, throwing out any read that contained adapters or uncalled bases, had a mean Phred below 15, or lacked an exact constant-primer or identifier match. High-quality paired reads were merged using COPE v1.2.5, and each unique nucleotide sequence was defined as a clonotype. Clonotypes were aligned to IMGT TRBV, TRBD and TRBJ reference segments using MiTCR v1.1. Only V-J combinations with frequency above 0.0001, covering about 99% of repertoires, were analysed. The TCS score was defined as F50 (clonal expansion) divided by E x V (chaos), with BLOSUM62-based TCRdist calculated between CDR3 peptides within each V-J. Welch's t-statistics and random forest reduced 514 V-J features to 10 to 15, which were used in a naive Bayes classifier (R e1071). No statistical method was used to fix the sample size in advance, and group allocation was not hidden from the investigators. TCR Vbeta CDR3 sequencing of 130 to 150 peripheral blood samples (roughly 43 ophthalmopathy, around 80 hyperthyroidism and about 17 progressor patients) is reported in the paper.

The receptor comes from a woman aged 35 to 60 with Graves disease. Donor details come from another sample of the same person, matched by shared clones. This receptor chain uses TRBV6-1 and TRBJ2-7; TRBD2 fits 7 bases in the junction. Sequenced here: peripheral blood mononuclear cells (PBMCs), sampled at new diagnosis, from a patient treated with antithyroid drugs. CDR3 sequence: CASKRDGWYEQYF. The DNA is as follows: TGTGCCAGCAAGCGGGACGGCTGGTACGAGCAGTACTTC.